The rows below give T cell receptor beta chains drawn from one sample of a study of T cell responses to AZD1222 COVID-19 vaccine. Profiling relied on immunoSEQ multiplex PCR, and the TCRdb table lists in-frame clones only, not all of them. This repertoire shows 150,000 to 200,000 clones, about 94% found once; its top ten account for roughly a tenth. The source was peripheral blood, collected on day 0 of AZD1222 vaccination. The receptor set was obtained from an adult in good health. Each CDR3 is given with its conserved first and last residue. Fields, in order: V gene, CDR3 protein.

v_gene: TRBV11-2
CDR3aa: CASSSAPDGGGNTEAFF

v_gene: TRBV10-3
CDR3aa: CAISDVGPGDNEQFF

v_gene: TRBV5-1
CDR3aa: CASSFLLGRANTEAFF

v_gene: TRBV11-3
CDR3aa: CASSPFSGANVLTF

v_gene: TRBV7-9
CDR3aa: CASSLEHRGWTDTQYF

v_gene: TRBV30
CDR3aa: CAWSVLSTGNEKLFF

v_gene: TRBV27
CDR3aa: CASSLSWDRGNEQFF

v_gene: TRBV5-1
CDR3aa: CASSSGLFRLSSYNEQFF

v_gene: TRBV28
CDR3aa: CASSFPLGLNFGEAFF

v_gene: TRBV3-1/TRBV3-2
CDR3aa: CASSLPRTSGEETQYF

v_gene: TRBV28
CDR3aa: CASSLFLARSTDTQYF

v_gene: TRBV6-5
CDR3aa: CASSYSRGRSGNTIYF

v_gene: TRBV6-5
CDR3aa: CARPGGEINEQFF

v_gene: TRBV4-1
CDR3aa: CASSQPGATNEKLFF

v_gene: TRBV2
CDR3aa: CASSESHTGRSGGYTF

v_gene: TRBV6-5
CDR3aa: CASTRVGGRAFF

v_gene: TRBV7-8
CDR3aa: CATSPRGTSGSTDTQYF

v_gene: TRBV30
CDR3aa: CAWSVPGLPRVGTQYF

v_gene: TRBV5-1
CDR3aa: CANEGQGPYEQYF

v_gene: TRBV9
CDR3aa: CASSVAGDWETQYF

v_gene: TRBV6-1
CDR3aa: CASSEFHKLNTEAFF

v_gene: TRBV7-9
CDR3aa: CASSLDRPGRTEAFF

v_gene: TRBV24-1
CDR3aa: CATSGRGGTDTQYF

v_gene: TRBV27
CDR3aa: CASSSSDTQYF

v_gene: TRBV5-1
CDR3aa: CASSLGGSGSWTDTQYF

v_gene: TRBV7-9
CDR3aa: CASSLGPWGSPLHF

v_gene: TRBV6-5
CDR3aa: CASTPVAGDGQPQHF

v_gene: TRBV19
CDR3aa: CASSLGISILSEAFF

v_gene: TRBV29-1
CDR3aa: CSVGGLPPGSPLHF

v_gene: TRBV30
CDR3aa: CAWSGRASNQPQHF

v_gene: TRBV6-2/TRBV6-3
CDR3aa: CASSNDRAPGGYTF

v_gene: TRBV4-2
CDR3aa: CASSQDSEGYTF

v_gene: TRBV29-1
CDR3aa: CSTLDPGNEQYF

v_gene: TRBV6-2/TRBV6-3
CDR3aa: CASSYPTGHGRNQPQHF

v_gene: TRBV11-1
CDR3aa: CASSLDGREAFF

v_gene: TRBV27
CDR3aa: CASSLATNEKLFF

v_gene: TRBV4-2
CDR3aa: CASSQDGGMPNEKLFF

v_gene: TRBV3-1/TRBV3-2
CDR3aa: CASSQGLQGAWAEAFF

v_gene: TRBV19
CDR3aa: CASATGTSGRVGEQYF

v_gene: TRBV27
CDR3aa: CASSLRGNQPQHF

v_gene: TRBV6-2/TRBV6-3
CDR3aa: CASNPGTGGNQPQHF

v_gene: TRBV6-5
CDR3aa: CASSYSVQNTEAFF

v_gene: TRBV11-2
CDR3aa: CASSFSLTYQETQYF

v_gene: TRBV7-9
CDR3aa: CASSFSRAEAFF

v_gene: TRBV2
CDR3aa: CASSGGSGRSLSTDTQYF

v_gene: TRBV5-1
CDR3aa: CASSLDTIYGYTF

v_gene: TRBV6-5
CDR3aa: CASRPNWTGGYGYTF

v_gene: TRBV15
CDR3aa: CATSRDWGARNTEAFF